This T cell receptor beta chain was sequenced in a study of blood T cell repertoires in COVID-19. Across the whole study: PBMCs, B-cell-depleted T cells, or T cells provided the cDNA or gDNA that made up the material.

This table comes from immunoSEQ multiplex PCR, and its TCRdb copy is limited to in-frame clones, with some not included. Counted here are around 230,000 clones, 80% to 90% occurring once; the ten biggest clones make up around a tenth. V lost 7 bases and J lost 4, with 16 bases in between. The CDR3 covers 14 residues. The germline V gene has CDR1 MDHEN and CDR2 SYDVKM. V gene TRBV28 combines with J gene TRBJ1-1; D gene ambiguous. The origin of this receptor is a man aged 18 to 35 with acute COVID-19. Sequencing was carried out using PBMCs or T cells enriched from blood (not recorded which). The CDR3 bases are TGTGCCAGCATAAATCCAGCCCGGGTCACTGAAGCTTTCTTT. Translating it yields CASINPARVTEAFF.